This T cell receptor beta chain was obtained from a study of shared clonotypes between healthy human individuals. The CDR3 consists of 16 residues. From germline, CDR1 is GTSNPN and CDR2 SVGIG (reference sequence). Deletions cut 0 bases from V and 6 bases from J, with 20 bases between. As defined, naive CD8 cells were CD45RO-negative and positively selected for CCR7, with terminally differentiated effector memory CD45RA+ cells excluded. On sorted subsets, replicate PCRs used about 0.2 ug DNA, or approximately 33,000 T cell genomes. Clones were sequenced by immunoSEQ multiplex PCR, and TCRdb holds only the in-frame ones, with some missing. The sample lists 1.5 million to 2.5 million clones, roughly 94% seen once, with roughly 1.2% in the top ten.

This clonotype was sampled from a man aged 18 to 35 in good health. The chain has TRBV30 and TRBJ1-1; D possibly corresponds to TRBD1 (6 bases). Sequencing was performed on naive CD8+ T cells sorted from blood. For the CDR3, the DNA is TGTGCCTGGAGTGTTGCGGGGGCATCGCTTCTATCTGAAGCTTTCTTT. Encoded protein: CAWSVAGASLLSEAFF.